This T cell receptor beta chain was sequenced for a study of shared clonotypes between healthy human individuals. Concerning this clone itself: The antigen is not known.

Libraries were prepared by immunoSEQ multiplex PCR; TCRdb keeps only in-frame clonotypes and omits some of them. In the table there are approximately 320,000 clones, roughly 91% of which are singletons. Study-wide findings and caveats: Memory subsets generally showed lower estimated richness than naive subsets. Specimens sampled were limited to blood, with tissue repertoires likely differing. Expectations were that clonotype sharing among donors would be affected by sequencing depth.

V was cut by 11 bases and J by 0 bases, with 10 bases left in between. The CDR3 totals 13 residues. The germline V gene encodes CDR1 MNHNS and CDR2 SASEGT. The donors were adults (healthy and HIV-negative) with no recent acute infections or vaccinations. V usage is TRBV6-1 and J usage is TRBJ1-4; D gene ambiguous. The receptor was isolated from a man in his late teens or twenties in good health. The specimen was memory CD8+ T cells sorted from blood. Subset specified: CD45RO+ cells pooled with CCR7-negative TemRA cells. For the CDR3, the DNA is TGTGCCCACGGGCGGTCAACTAATGAAAAACTGTTTTTT. It codes for CAHGRSTNEKLFF.